The rows below give T cell receptor beta chains drawn from one sample of a study of blood T cell repertoires in COVID-19. Libraries were prepared by immunoSEQ multiplex PCR; TCRdb keeps only in-frame clonotypes and omits some of them. This sample yields hundreds of thousands of clones, of which over 75% are seen a single time; 0.95% to 1.3% belongs to the top ten. Sequencing was carried out using PBMCs or T cells enriched from blood (not recorded which). All receptors come from a man under 40 who had recovered from COVID-19. Both conserved end residues are part of each CDR3. Each record gives: D gene, J gene, clone size, V gene, CDR3 protein, CDR3 DNA. D genes are given only for firm matches. Clone size, where shown, is once, few, many, or a class for clones that have expanded.

NA	TRBJ2-5	NA	TRBV19	CASSRGQGWRDETQYF	TGTGCCAGTAGTAGGGGTCAGGGATGGAGGGATGAGACCCAGTACTTC
TRBD1	TRBJ1-1	NA	TRBV19	CASSISRQGHSFF	TGTGCCAGTAGTATAAGCCGACAGGGCCATTCTTTCTTT
NA	TRBJ2-2	NA	TRBV5-4	CASTGRSGSSTGELFF	TGTGCCAGCACCGGAAGATCGGGGTCGAGCACCGGGGAGCTGTTTTTT
NA	TRBJ2-3	few	TRBV30	CAWESGGSGDTQYF	TGTGCCTGGGAATCAGGTGGTAGCGGAGATACGCAGTATTTT
TRBD1	TRBJ1-3	NA	TRBV29-1	CSVGQGHGNTIYF	TGCAGCGTCGGACAGGGGCACGGAAACACCATATATTTT
NA	TRBJ2-7	NA	TRBV2	CASSGQGYEQYF	TGTGCCAGCAGTGGCCAGGGGTACGAGCAGTACTTC
TRBD2	TRBJ2-3	NA	TRBV5-1	CASSLMASGSTDTQYF	TGCGCCAGCAGCTTGATGGCTAGCGGGAGCACAGATACGCAGTATTTT
NA	TRBJ1-4	NA	TRBV13	CASSLGLSGQGGEKLFF	TGTGCCAGCAGCTTAGGCCTGAGTGGGCAGGGAGGCGAAAAACTGTTTTTT
TRBD2	TRBJ2-1	NA	TRBV7-9	CASSFSSGSPRDEQFF	TGTGCCAGCAGCTTCTCTAGCGGGAGCCCACGAGATGAGCAGTTCTTC
NA	TRBJ1-1	NA	TRBV5-1	CASSLVTGDTEAFF	TGCGCCAGCAGCTTGGTAACAGGAGACACTGAAGCTTTCTTT
NA	TRBJ1-2	NA	TRBV28	CASSGRGHGYTF	TGTGCCAGCAGCGGCCGGGGTCATGGCTACACCTTC
TRBD2	TRBJ2-1	NA	TRBV27	CASSLTSGSQFF	TGTGCCAGCAGTCTTACTAGCGGGAGTCAGTTCTTC
NA	TRBJ2-5	NA	TRBV28	CASSLVYGYQETQYF	TGTGCCAGCAGTTTGGTGTACGGGTACCAAGAGACCCAGTACTTC
NA	TRBJ1-1	NA	TRBV5-1	CASHRDTTNTEAFF	TGCGCCAGCCACCGTGACACCACGAACACTGAAGCTTTCTTT
NA	TRBJ2-7	NA	TRBV27	CASSLLYIGYEQYF	TGTGCCAGCAGTTTATTGTATATCGGTTACGAGCAGTACTTC
TRBD2	TRBJ2-7	NA	TRBV28	CASSAPGLAGVEQYF	TGTGCCAGCAGTGCCCCGGGACTAGCGGGAGTAGAGCAGTACTTC
TRBD1	TRBJ2-7	NA	TRBV28	CASSFLGTGPYEQYF	TGTGCCAGCAGTTTCCTTGGGACAGGGCCCTACGAGCAGTACTTC
TRBD1	TRBJ1-4	once	TRBV15	CATSRDWQGARNEKLFF	TGTGCCACCAGCAGAGATTGGCAGGGGGCGAGGAATGAAAAACTGTTTTTT
TRBD1	TRBJ1-2	NA	TRBV7-9	CASSITGGRGYTF	TGTGCCAGCAGCATTACAGGGGGTCGTGGCTACACCTTC
TRBD1	TRBJ2-5	NA	TRBV11-2	CASSFSAGGRETQYF	TGTGCCAGCAGCTTCTCGGCAGGGGGTAGGGAGACCCAGTACTTC
TRBD1	TRBJ2-2	NA	TRBV2	CASRRQGNTGELFF	TGTGCCAGCAGACGACAGGGAAACACCGGGGAGCTGTTTTTT
NA	TRBJ1-6	NA	TRBV3-1/TRBV3-2	CASSQQEYNSPLHF	TGTGCCAGCAGCCAGCAAGAGTATAATTCACCCCTCCACTTT
NA	TRBJ2-6	NA	TRBV12-3/TRBV12-4	CASISSGANVLTF	TGTGCCAGCATTTCATCTGGGGCCAACGTCCTGACTTTC
TRBD1	TRBJ2-6	once	TRBV28	CASRAGQGVAGANVLTF	TGTGCCAGCAGGGCCGGGCAGGGGGTCGCTGGGGCCAACGTCCTGACTTTC
TRBD1	TRBJ2-1	NA	TRBV29-1	CSVEDRLHVEQFF	TGCAGCGTTGAGGACAGGCTTCACGTTGAGCAGTTCTTC
TRBD1	TRBJ1-5	NA	TRBV19	CASSRGTGGFQPQHF	TGTGCCAGTAGTAGGGGGACAGGGGGCTTTCAGCCCCAGCATTTT
NA	TRBJ1-5	NA	TRBV7-2	CASSLEEFQPQHF	TGTGCCAGCAGCTTAGAGGAGTTTCAGCCCCAGCATTTT
TRBD2	TRBJ2-3	NA	TRBV25-1	CASRTGLANTDTQYF	TGTGCCAGCAGGACCGGACTAGCTAACACAGATACGCAGTATTTT
NA	TRBJ2-7	NA	TRBV11-2	CASSFPAGVTSYEQYF	TGTGCCAGCAGCTTCCCGGCAGGGGTAACTTCCTACGAGCAGTACTTC
TRBD2	TRBJ2-2	NA	TRBV5-5	CASSAGLAGGPQRGGELFF	TGTGCCAGCAGCGCGGGACTAGCGGGAGGGCCTCAACGGGGCGGGGAGCTGTTTTTT
TRBD2	TRBJ2-1	NA	TRBV30	CAWRAGGPSEQFF	TGTGCCTGGAGGGCGGGAGGGCCAAGTGAGCAGTTCTTC
TRBD1	TRBJ2-7	NA	TRBV19	CASGRRQGAGEQYF	TGTGCCAGCGGGAGAAGACAGGGGGCAGGCGAGCAGTACTTC
NA	TRBJ2-7	NA	TRBV28	CASSTPGTYEQYF	TGTGCCAGCAGTACCCCGGGAACCTACGAGCAGTACTTC
TRBD1	TRBJ1-4	NA	TRBV30	CAWNTGADEKLFF	TGTGCCTGGAATACAGGGGCGGATGAAAAACTGTTTTTT
NA	TRBJ2-4	once	TRBV13	CASSFPSSGTKNIQYF	TGTGCCAGCAGCTTCCCCAGCAGCGGTACCAAAAACATTCAGTACTTC
NA	TRBJ1-1	NA	TRBV12-3/TRBV12-4	CASSSAGNTEAFF	TGTGCCAGCAGTTCGGCAGGGAACACTGAAGCTTTCTTT
TRBD1	TRBJ1-4	few	TRBV11-2	CASSTGTGANEKLFF	TGTGCCAGCAGCACCGGGACAGGCGCCAATGAAAAACTGTTTTTT
NA	TRBJ1-4	NA	TRBV18	CASSPTQGTNEKLFF	TGTGCCAGCTCACCAACACAGGGAACTAATGAAAAACTGTTTTTT
NA	TRBJ2-1	NA	TRBV5-6	CASSPGGSNEQFF	TGTGCCAGCAGCCCTGGAGGTAGCAATGAGCAGTTCTTC
TRBD1	TRBJ2-7	NA	TRBV9	CASSVAQGQLNEQYF	TGTGCCAGCAGCGTAGCCCAGGGACAGTTAAACGAGCAGTACTTC
TRBD2	TRBJ2-7	NA	TRBV29-1	CSVVGTSVYEQYF	TGCAGCGTTGTTGGGACTAGCGTTTACGAGCAGTACTTC
TRBD1	TRBJ1-4	NA	TRBV19	CASRHRGHATNEKLFF	TGTGCCAGTCGCCACAGGGGGCATGCAACTAATGAAAAACTGTTTTTT
NA	TRBJ1-1	NA	TRBV7-2	CASSLGGYGTEAFF	TGTGCCAGCAGCTTAGGGGGCTACGGCACTGAAGCTTTCTTT
TRBD1	TRBJ2-2	NA	TRBV30	CAWSPGQGITGELFF	TGTGCCTGGAGCCCAGGACAGGGAATCACCGGGGAGCTGTTTTTT
NA	TRBJ1-5	NA	TRBV12-5	CASGLSGSNQPQHF	TGTGCTAGTGGTTTATCGGGGAGCAATCAGCCCCAGCATTTT
TRBD2	TRBJ2-3	NA	TRBV10-1	CASSESPGRADTQYF	TGCGCCAGCAGTGAGTCACCGGGGAGGGCAGATACGCAGTATTTT
NA	TRBJ1-2	NA	TRBV3-1/TRBV3-2	CASSQELTGAGYTF	TGTGCCAGCAGCCAAGAACTGACAGGAGCTGGCTACACCTTC
NA	TRBJ2-1	NA	TRBV29-1	CSVDWGRNEQFF	TGCAGCGTTGATTGGGGCAGGAATGAGCAGTTCTTC
TRBD1	TRBJ1-4	NA	TRBV15	CATSKTRQGGGEKLFF	TGTGCCACCAGCAAGACCCGACAGGGGGGCGGCGAAAAACTGTTTTTT
NA	TRBJ1-4	NA	TRBV29-1	CSVGQLQSNEKLFF	TGCAGCGTTGGACAGTTGCAATCTAATGAAAAACTGTTTTTT
TRBD2	TRBJ2-5	NA	TRBV7-3	CASSIGLAGEAQYF	TGTGCCAGCAGCATAGGACTAGCGGGAGAGGCCCAGTACTTC
TRBD2	TRBJ2-1	NA	TRBV30	CAWSYTSVWQFF	TGTGCCTGGAGTTACACTAGCGTTTGGCAGTTCTTC